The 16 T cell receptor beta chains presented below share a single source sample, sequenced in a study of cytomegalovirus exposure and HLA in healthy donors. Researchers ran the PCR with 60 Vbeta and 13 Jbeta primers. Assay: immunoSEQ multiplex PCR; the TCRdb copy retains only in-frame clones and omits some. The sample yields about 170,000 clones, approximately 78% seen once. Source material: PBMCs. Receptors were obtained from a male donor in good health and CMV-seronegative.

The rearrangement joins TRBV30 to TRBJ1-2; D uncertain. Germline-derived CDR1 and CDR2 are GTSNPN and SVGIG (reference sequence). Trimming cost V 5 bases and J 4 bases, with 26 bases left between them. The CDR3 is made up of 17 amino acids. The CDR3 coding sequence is TGTGCCTGGGCCCAATCAGGTACGAGACGGAATTCCTATGGCTACACCTTC. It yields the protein CAWAQSGTRRNSYGYTF.

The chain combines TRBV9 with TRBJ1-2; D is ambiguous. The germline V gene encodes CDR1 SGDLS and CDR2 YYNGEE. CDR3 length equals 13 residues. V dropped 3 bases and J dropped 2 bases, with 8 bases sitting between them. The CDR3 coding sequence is TGTGCCAGCAGCGGCTCCCGGAACTATGGCTACACCTTC. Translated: CASSGSRNYGYTF.

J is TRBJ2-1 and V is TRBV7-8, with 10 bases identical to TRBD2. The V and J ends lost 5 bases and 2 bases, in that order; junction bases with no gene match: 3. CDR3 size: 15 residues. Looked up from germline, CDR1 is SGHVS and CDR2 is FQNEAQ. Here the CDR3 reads CASSPSGRTYNEQFF. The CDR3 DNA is TGTGCCAGCAGCCCTAGCGGGAGAACCTACAATGAGCAGTTCTTC.

The CDR3 bases are TGTGCCAGCAGCTTAGTAGCGGGAGTGGTAGGAGATACGCAGTATTTT. Its translation is CASSLVAGVVGDTQYF. The rearrangement links TRBV7-9 to TRBJ2-3; 9 nucleotides agree with TRBD2. The CDR3 has 16 amino acids. Germline V CDR1 and CDR2: SEHNR, FQNEAQ (reference sequence). Trimming took 1 base from V and 5 from J; bases not matched to a gene: 7.

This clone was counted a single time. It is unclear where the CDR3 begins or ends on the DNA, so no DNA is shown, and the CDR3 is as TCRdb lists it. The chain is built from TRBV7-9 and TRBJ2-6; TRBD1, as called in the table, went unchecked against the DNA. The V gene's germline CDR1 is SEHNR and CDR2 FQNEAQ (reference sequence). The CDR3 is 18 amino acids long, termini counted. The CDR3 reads CASILDRGASSGANVLTF.

CDR3 sequence: CSAHPDSRTYNEQFF. CDR3 sequence (DNA): TGCAGCGCTCATCCCGACTCTAGGACCTACAATGAGCAGTTCTTC. This chain joins TRBV29-1 and TRBJ2-1, with D uncertain. Germline CDR1 reads SQVTM; CDR2 reads ANQGSEA. The V gene lost 7 bases and the J gene lost 2 bases, with 18 bases spanning the gap. The CDR3 extends over 15 amino acids.

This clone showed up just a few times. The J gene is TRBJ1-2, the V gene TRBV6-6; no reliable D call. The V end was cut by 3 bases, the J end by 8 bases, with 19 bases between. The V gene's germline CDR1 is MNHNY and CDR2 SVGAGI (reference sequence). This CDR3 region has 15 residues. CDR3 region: CASSYSDRYSGGYTF. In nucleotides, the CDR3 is TGTGCCAGCAGTTATTCAGATAGATATTCGGGGGGCTACACCTTC.

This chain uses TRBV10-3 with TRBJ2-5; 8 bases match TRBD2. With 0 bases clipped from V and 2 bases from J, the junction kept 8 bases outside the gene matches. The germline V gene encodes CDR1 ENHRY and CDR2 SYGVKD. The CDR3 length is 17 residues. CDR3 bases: TGTGCCATCAGTGAGTCGTTTAGGACTAGCTCACAAGAGACCCAGTACTTC. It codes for CAISESFRTSSQETQYF.

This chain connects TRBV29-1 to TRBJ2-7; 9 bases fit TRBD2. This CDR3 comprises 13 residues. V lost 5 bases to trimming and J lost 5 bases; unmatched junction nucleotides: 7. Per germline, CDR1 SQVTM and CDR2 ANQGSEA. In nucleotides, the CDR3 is TGCAGCGTTTACGCGGGAGGGCCTCACGAGCAGTACTTC. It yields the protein CSVYAGGPHEQYF.

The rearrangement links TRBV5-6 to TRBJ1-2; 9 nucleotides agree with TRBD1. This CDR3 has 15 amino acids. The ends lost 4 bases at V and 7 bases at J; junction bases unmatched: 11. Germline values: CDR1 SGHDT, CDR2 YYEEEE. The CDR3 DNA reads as TGTGCCAGCAGCGGAATACGGGACAGGGTATCTGGCTACACCTTC. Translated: CASSGIRDRVSGYTF. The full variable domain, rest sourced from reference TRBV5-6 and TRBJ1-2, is DAGVTQSPTHLIKTRGQQVTLRCSPKSGHDTVSWYQQALGQGPQFIFQYYEEEERQRGNFPDRFSGHQFPNYSSELNVNALLLGDSALYLCASSGIRDRVSGYTFGSGTRLTVV.

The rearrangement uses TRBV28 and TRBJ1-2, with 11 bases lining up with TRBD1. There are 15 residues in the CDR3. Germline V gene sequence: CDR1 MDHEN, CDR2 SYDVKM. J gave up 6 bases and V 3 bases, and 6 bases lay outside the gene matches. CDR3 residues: CASSFLWTGGNGYTF. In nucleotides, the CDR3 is TGTGCCAGCAGTTTTTTGTGGACAGGGGGCAATGGCTACACCTTC.

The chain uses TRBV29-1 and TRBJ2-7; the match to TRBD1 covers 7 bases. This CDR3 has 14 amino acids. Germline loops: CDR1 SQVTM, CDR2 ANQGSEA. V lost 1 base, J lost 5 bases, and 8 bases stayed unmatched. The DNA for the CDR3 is TGCAGCGTTGAAGTCACAGGGGTTTTTGACGAGCAGTACTTC. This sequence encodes CSVEVTGVFDEQYF.

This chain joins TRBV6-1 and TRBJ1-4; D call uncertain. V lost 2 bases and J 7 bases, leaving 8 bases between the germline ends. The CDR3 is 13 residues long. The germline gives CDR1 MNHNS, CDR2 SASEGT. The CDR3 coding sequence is TGTGCCAGCAGTGAACATGGGAGTGAAAAACTGTTTTTT. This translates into CASSEHGSEKLFF.

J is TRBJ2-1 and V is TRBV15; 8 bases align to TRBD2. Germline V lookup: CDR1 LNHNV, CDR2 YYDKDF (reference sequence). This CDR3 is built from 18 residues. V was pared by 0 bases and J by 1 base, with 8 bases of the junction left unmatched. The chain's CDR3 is CATSREQFGGRSYNEQFF. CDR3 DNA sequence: TGTGCCACCAGCAGAGAACAATTTGGCGGGAGGTCCTACAATGAGCAGTTCTTC. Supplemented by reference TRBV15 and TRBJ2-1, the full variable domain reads DAMVIQNPRYQVTQFGKPVTLSCSQTLNHNVMYWYQQKSSQAPKLLFHYYDKDFNNEADTPDNFQSRRPNTSFCFLDIRSPGLGDTAMYLCATSREQFGGRSYNEQFFGPGTRLTVL.

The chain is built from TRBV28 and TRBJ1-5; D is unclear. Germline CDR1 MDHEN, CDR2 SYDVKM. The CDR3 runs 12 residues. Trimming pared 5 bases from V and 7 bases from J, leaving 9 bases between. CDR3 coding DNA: TGTGCCAGCAGTGCCCTCGGGCAGCCCCAGCATTTT. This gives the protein CASSALGQPQHF.

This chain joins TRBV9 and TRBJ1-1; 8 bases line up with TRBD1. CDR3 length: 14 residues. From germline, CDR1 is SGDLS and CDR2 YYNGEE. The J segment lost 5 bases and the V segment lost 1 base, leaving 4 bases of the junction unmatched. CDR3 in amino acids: CASSVKQGGTEAFF. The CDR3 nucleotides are TGTGCCAGCAGCGTAAAACAGGGGGGGACTGAAGCTTTCTTT.